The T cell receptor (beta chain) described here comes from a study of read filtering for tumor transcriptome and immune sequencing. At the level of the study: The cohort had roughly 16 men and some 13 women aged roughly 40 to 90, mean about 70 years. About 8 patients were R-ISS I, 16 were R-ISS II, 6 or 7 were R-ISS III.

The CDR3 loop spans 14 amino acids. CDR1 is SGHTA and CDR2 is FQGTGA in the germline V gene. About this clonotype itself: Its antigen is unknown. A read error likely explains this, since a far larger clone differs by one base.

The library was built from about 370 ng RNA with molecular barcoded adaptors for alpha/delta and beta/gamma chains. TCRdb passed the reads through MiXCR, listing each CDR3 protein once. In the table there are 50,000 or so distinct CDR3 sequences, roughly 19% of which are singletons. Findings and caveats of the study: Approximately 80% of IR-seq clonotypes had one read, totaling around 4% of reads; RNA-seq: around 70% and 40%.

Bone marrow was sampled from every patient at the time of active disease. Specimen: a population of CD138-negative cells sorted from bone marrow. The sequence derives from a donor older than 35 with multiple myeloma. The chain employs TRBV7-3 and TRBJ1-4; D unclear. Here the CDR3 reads CASSSSGRGDTRYF. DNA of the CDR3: TGTGCCAGCAGCTCTAGCGGGAGAGGCGATACGCGGTATTTT.